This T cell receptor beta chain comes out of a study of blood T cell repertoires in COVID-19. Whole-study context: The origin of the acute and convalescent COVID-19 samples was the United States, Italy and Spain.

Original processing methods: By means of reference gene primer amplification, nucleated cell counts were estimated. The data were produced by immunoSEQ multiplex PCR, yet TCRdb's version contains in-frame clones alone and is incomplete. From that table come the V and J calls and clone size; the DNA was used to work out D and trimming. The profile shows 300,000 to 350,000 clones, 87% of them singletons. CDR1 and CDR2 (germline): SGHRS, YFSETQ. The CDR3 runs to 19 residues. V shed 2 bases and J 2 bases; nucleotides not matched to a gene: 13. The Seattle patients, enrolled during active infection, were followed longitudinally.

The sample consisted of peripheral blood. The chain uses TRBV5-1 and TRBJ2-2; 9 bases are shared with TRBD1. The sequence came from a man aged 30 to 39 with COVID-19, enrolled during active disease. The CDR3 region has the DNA TGCGCCAGCAGCTTTATTCGCGGACAGGGGATAGGAAACACCGGGGAGCTGTTTTTT. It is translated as CASSFIRGQGIGNTGELFF. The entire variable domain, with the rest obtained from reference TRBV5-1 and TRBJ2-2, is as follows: KAGVTQTPRYLIKTRGQQVTLSCSPISGHRSVSWYQQTPGQGLQFLFEYFSETQRNKGNFPGRFSGRQFSNSRSEMNVSTLELGDSALYLCASSFIRGQGIGNTGELFFGEGSRLTVL.